The following is a T cell receptor (beta chain) sequence with its context. The sample belongs to a study of radiation and T cells in renal cell carcinoma. J gave up 6 bases and V 5 bases, and 11 bases lay outside the gene matches. The CDR3 totals 16 residues. Germline CDR1 is KGHSH and CDR2 is LQKENI. Using immunoSEQ multiplex PCR, the repertoire was profiled, and TCRdb retains in-frame clones only, with some absent. The table includes tens of thousands of clones, roughly 80% detected once. Time point here: baseline pretreatment blood. Treatment noted: 15 Gy SBRT to primary tumor, nephrectomy 4 weeks later.

The TCR was taken from a man in his sixties with renal cell carcinoma. The V call is TRBV18, the J call TRBJ1-5, with 9 bases identical to TRBD1. The material was blood, obtained from a patient whose treatment included radiotherapy and nephrectomy. The CDR3 DNA reads TGTGCCAGCTCATCTGGAACAGGACAGGGGAGTCAGCCCCAGCATTTT. Translating it yields CASSSGTGQGSQPQHF. Supplemented by reference TRBV18 and TRBJ1-5, the full variable domain reads NAGVMQNPRHLVRRRGQEARLRCSPMKGHSHVYWYRQLPEEGLKFMVYLQKENIIDESGMPKERFSAEFPKEGPSILRIQQVVRGDSAAYFCASSSGTGQGSQPQHFGDGTRLSIL.